This TCR beta chain was documented in a study of cytomegalovirus exposure and HLA in healthy donors. On this clone itself: Its antigen is undetermined.

Germline lookup yields CDR1 SGHAT and CDR2 FQNNGV. The CDR3 is 15 residues long. Losses at the gene ends were 5 bases for V and 1 base for J; bases not matched to a gene: 4. Overall study results and limits: Immune exposure was documented only through CMV serostatus.

In the PCR, 60 Vbeta and 13 Jbeta primers were used. Produced via immunoSEQ multiplex PCR; TCRdb's table is partial and in-frame only. The repertoire has fewer than 110,000 clones, roughly 80% of them found once; the top ten carry roughly 2.6%. The sample taken for sequencing was PBMCs. The chain employs TRBV11-2 and TRBJ1-5, with 8 nucleotides matching TRBD1. The clonotype originates from a man aged 30 to 39 in good health and CMV-seropositive. DNA for the CDR3: TGTGCCAGCAGCCCGCGGACAGGGAGCAATCAGCCCCAGCATTTT. Translation gives CASSPRTGSNQPQHF.